This passage covers 31 T cell receptor delta chains from one sample sequenced in a study of gamma-delta T cells after stem cell transplantation. TCRdb made new clone calls on the RT-PCR reads using CATT. The table lists more than 2,000 delta-chain clones, roughly 46% of them singletons. Material for sequencing was gamma-delta T cells. The receptors shown here come from a human donor. It is not recorded whose cells these are; they may come from a transplant donor.

The table lists this clone with a few counts. This sample also contains other DNA sequences that code for the same CDR3. This chain links TRDV2 with TRDJ1; 9 bases agree with TRDD3. The CDR3 spans 18 residues. Per germline, CDR1 GEAIGNYY and CDR2 EKD. The trim removed 0 bases at V and 0 bases at J, leaving 10 bases unmatched. The DNA of the CDR3 is TGTGCCTGTGACACCGTGTCTGGGGGATTCGAGAACACCGATAAACTCATCTTT. Amino acids: CACDTVSGGFENTDKLIF.

Of note for this clone: A junction boundary mismatches the germline segment, possibly from a read error. The chain is built from TRDV2 and TRDJ1; the match to TRDD3 covers 12 bases. Germline loops: CDR1 GEAIGNYY, CDR2 EKD. This CDR3 is 19 amino acids long. The CDR3 DNA reads TGTGCCTGTGACCCCGCCGGGACTGGGGGATACACTTACACCGATAACCTCATCTTT. It translates to CACDPAGTGGYTYTDNLIF.

CDR3 in amino acids: CACDTVKPGGSSSWDTRQMFF. CDR3 nucleotide sequence: TGTGCCTGTGACACCGTGAAACCTGGGGGGTCTAGCTCCTGGGACACCCGACAGATGTTTTTC. V gene TRDV2 combines with J gene TRDJ3; 7 nucleotides agree with TRDD3. The germline V gene encodes CDR1 GEAIGNYY and CDR2 EKD. This CDR3 region has 21 residues. V lost 0 bases to trimming and J lost 0 bases; unmatched junction nucleotides: 13.

This clone is judged large. At the DNA level, this CDR3 is encoded by other sequences in the same sample as well. The V gene is TRDV2, the J gene TRDJ2, with D uncertain. Trimming took 3 bases from V and 4 from J, leaving 20 bases between them. In germline, CDR1 is GEAIGNYY, CDR2 EKD. The CDR3 runs 17 residues. The CDR3 sequence: CACDPVNFRHGTAQLFF. In DNA form, the CDR3 reads TGTGCCTGTGACCCCGTCAATTTCAGGCACGGGACAGCACAACTCTTCTTT.

This clone was seen once. The rearrangement joins TRDV2 to TRDJ1, with 9 bases identical to TRDD3. This CDR3 region has 20 residues. Losses at the gene ends were 0 bases for V and 8 bases for J; bases not matched to a gene: 24. Germline V gene data show CDR1 as GEAIGNYY and CDR2 as EKD. This chain's CDR3 is CACDTVSGYSGATGGQKLIF. In DNA form, the CDR3 reads TGTGCCTGTGACACCGTAAGTGGGTACTCCGGGGCAACTGGGGGACAAAAACTCATCTTT.

The table lists this clone with a few counts. The genes are TRDV2 and TRDJ3; 10 bases align to TRDD3. The germline CDR1 and CDR2 sequences are GEAIGNYY and EKD. Trimming took 0 bases from V and 0 from J; bases not matched to a gene: 16. The CDR3 runs 23 residues. The CDR3 nucleotides are TGTGCCTGTGACACCGCCCGGGGTGGGGGATACCCCTTAAGCTCCTGGGACACCCGACAGATGTTTTTC. The encoded protein is CACDTARGGGYPLSSWDTRQMFF.

With respect to this clone: With only one base between it and a far larger clone, this is likely a read error. The V gene is TRDV2, the J gene TRDJ1; D gene unclear. The J call may be faulty, since TRDJ2 better matches the DNA end. The CDR3 is made up of 16 amino acids. Germline assignment: CDR1 GEAIGNYY and CDR2 EKD. DNA of the CDR3: TGTGCCTGTGACTTGTTGACCCCTCTCTCCTCCGATAAACTCTTCTTT. The encoded protein is CACDLLTPLSSDKLFF.

This clone showed up just once. V usage is TRDV2 and J usage is TRDJ1; TRDD3 aligns across 10 bases. The germline V gene has CDR1 GEAIGNYY and CDR2 EKD. CDR3 length: 18 amino acids. Trimming cost V 4 bases and J 0 bases; bases outside gene matches: 13. DNA for the CDR3: TGTGCCTGTGAACCCATCCGGGGGATACGGGCTCACACCGATAAACTCATCTTT. Translating gives CACEPIRGIRAHTDKLIF.

V usage is TRDV2 and J usage is TRDJ1, with 11 positions matching TRDD3. V trimming: 0 bases; J trimming: 1 base; junction bases outside the gene matches: 9. Germline V CDR1 and CDR2: GEAIGNYY, EKD. This CDR3 region has 18 residues. For the CDR3, the DNA is TGTGCCTGTGACACCATTTCTGGGGGATACCCGCGCACCGATAAACTCATCTTT. Translation gives CACDTISGGYPRTDKLIF.

The chain combines TRDV2 with TRDJ1; 12 nucleotides line up with TRDD3. The V gene end was trimmed by 0 bases and the J gene end by 2 bases; junction bases not matched to a gene: 9. Per the germline V gene, CDR1 is GEAIGNYY and CDR2 is EKD. The CDR3 is 18 residues long. CDR3 sequence reads: CACDTYRTGGYLTDKLIF. The CDR3 nucleotides are TGTGCCTGTGACACCTACCGTACTGGGGGATACCTGACCGATAAACTCATCTTT.

The V gene is TRDV2, the J gene TRDJ3; TRDD3 matches 11 bases. The CDR3 totals 18 residues. Looked up from germline, CDR1 is GEAIGNYY and CDR2 is EKD. The J segment lost 0 bases and the V segment lost 1 base, leaving 1 base of the junction unmatched. The DNA for the CDR3 is TGTGCCTGTGACACTGGGGGATACGCCTCCTGGGACACCCGACAGATGTTTTTC. It codes for CACDTGGYASWDTRQMFF.

Regarding this clone: A read error is the likely source, as a far larger clone sits one nucleotide away. Distinct nucleotide sequences in the sample also encode this CDR3. The chain combines TRDV2 with TRDJ1; D uncertain. Germline V gives CDR1 GEAIGNYY, CDR2 EKD. The CDR3 has 14 amino acids. Here the CDR3 reads CACDTLKNTDKLIF. In DNA form, the CDR3 reads TGTGCCTGTGACACCTTGAAAAACACTGATAAACTCATCTTT.

In the case of this clone: The sample carries other DNA sequences with the same CDR3. The V and J genes are TRDV2 and TRDJ1; TRDD3 agrees at 10 bases. The V gene's germline CDR1 is GEAIGNYY and CDR2 EKD. CDR3 length equals 16 residues. Unmatched junction bases numbered 9, after V lost 3 bases and J lost 3 bases. The CDR3 sequence is CACDSLGGYLADKLIF. The CDR3 DNA sequence: TGTGCCTGTGACTCTCTTGGGGGATACCTGGCCGATAAACTCATCTTT.

This clone appeared a few times. The genes are TRDV2 and TRDJ1; 7 positions match TRDD3. The length of the CDR3 is 20 residues. CDR1 and CDR2 (germline): GEAIGNYY, EKD. V gave up 0 bases and J gave up 0 bases; unmatched junction bases: 18. CDR3 nucleotide sequence: TGTGCCTGTGACACCGTGGGCTCGACTGGGGACCCCAGCGACACCGATAAACTCATCTTT. The encoded protein is CACDTVGSTGDPSDTDKLIF.

On this clone itself: This sequence may be a read error, since a much larger clone differs from it by one base. The rearrangement joins TRDV2 to TRDJ1, with TRDD3 matching over 9 bases. CDR1 is GEAIGNYY, CDR2 EKD, per germline. CDR3 length equals 14 residues. CDR3 nucleotides: TGTGCCTGTGACACACTGGGGGACACCGATAAAATCATCTTT. Translated, it gives CACDTLGDTDKIIF.

About this clone: This may come from a read error, since a much larger clone is one base off. The sample carries other DNA sequences with the same CDR3. V and J are TRDV2 and TRDJ1; TRDD3 matches at 12 bases. The V segment lost 0 bases and the J segment 8 bases; nucleotides outside the gene matches: 9. The CDR3 length is 16 residues. Germline CDR1 and CDR2: GEAIGNYY and EKD. Here the CDR3 DNA reads TGTGCCTGTGACACCGCTCTACTGGGGGATACTAAAAAACTCATCTTT. It translates to CACDTALLGDTKKLIF.

The chain uses TRDV2 and TRDJ3, with TRDD3 identical over 11 bases. Germline assignment: CDR1 GEAIGNYY and CDR2 EKD. This CDR3 has 21 amino acids. After removal of 0 bases from V and 0 bases from J, the junction contained 9 bases not matched to a gene. The CDR3 nucleotides read TGTGCCTGTGACACCGAATTTGGGGGATACGGGAGCTCCTGGGACACCCGACAGATGTTTTTC. As protein: CACDTEFGGYGSSWDTRQMFF.

This clone is categorized as medium-sized. This rearrangement joins TRDV2 to TRDJ1; 8 bases map to TRDD3. The CDR3 consists of 17 residues. V was clipped by 3 bases and J by 0 bases; unmatched bases: 11. Germline V lookup: CDR1 GEAIGNYY, CDR2 EKD. The CDR3 DNA reads as TGTGCCTGTGACGGCTTACTGGGGGTCAAGTACACCGATAAACTCATCTTT. Protein: CACDGLLGVKYTDKLIF.

As to this clone: Other DNA sequences in the sample encode the same CDR3. The CDR3 region is CACDTIGAVLGDPPARLIF. CDR3 bases: TGTGCCTGTGACACCATTGGAGCCGTCTTGGGGGATCCCCCGGCTAGGCTCATCTTT. This sequence joins TRDV2 and TRDJ1; 8 nucleotides line up with TRDD3. V gave up 0 bases and J gave up 11 bases; unmatched junction bases: 25. Germline V gene sequence: CDR1 GEAIGNYY, CDR2 EKD. This CDR3 is 19 amino acids long.

Points on this clone: The protein TCRdb lists belongs to a much larger clone and differs from this DNA's translation at residue 12, which points to a read error; the protein shown is made from the DNA. This chain connects TRDV2 to TRDJ1; TRDD3 aligns across 8 bases. J was trimmed by 4 bases and V by 3 bases; bases with no gene match: 15. The CDR3 has 17 amino acids. Germline lookup yields CDR1 GEAIGNYY and CDR2 EKD. The CDR3 coding sequence is TGTGCCTGTGACGGGGTCGGGATACGCGGGGCCCACGATAAACTCATCTTT. Its translation: CACDGVGIRGAHDKLIF.

Points on this clone: This sample also contains other DNA sequences that code for the same CDR3. The J gene is TRDJ1, the V gene TRDV2; no clear D. In germline, CDR1 is GEAIGNYY, CDR2 EKD. This CDR3 region has 18 residues. Trimming left V 3 bases short and J 1 base short, with 23 bases between. CDR3 DNA sequence: TGTGCCTGTGACCCGGTTTTCGGCTCTGGATCGACCACCGATAAACTCATCTTT. It yields the protein CACDPVFGSGSTTDKLIF.

The rearrangement uses TRDV2 and TRDJ1; D gene unclear. Germline V gene lookup returns CDR1 GEAIGNYY and CDR2 EKD. The CDR3 consists of 15 residues. V lost 2 bases and J 11 bases, leaving 23 bases between the germline ends. CDR3 in amino acids: CACDKLGAQSGNLIF. Written as DNA, the CDR3 is TGTGCCTGTGACAAGCTAGGGGCTCAGAGCGGTAACCTCATCTTT.

This chain links TRDV2 with TRDJ1; 11 bases align to TRDD3. The CDR3 loop spans 16 amino acids. V was pared by 0 bases and J by 6 bases, with 8 bases of the junction left unmatched. Per germline, CDR1 GEAIGNYY and CDR2 EKD. Written as DNA, the CDR3 is TGTGCCTGTGACACCGTGGGGGATACGCAGGGGAATAAACTCATCTTT. This codes for CACDTVGDTQGNKLIF.

On this clone itself: A read error may explain this, as a much larger clone is one base away. The chain combines TRDV2 with TRDJ1; 13 nucleotides match TRDD3. Germline V gene data show CDR1 as GEAIGNYY and CDR2 as EKD. CDR3 length equals 19 residues. In DNA, the CDR3 is TGTGCCTGTGACGCCCTACTGGGGGATACGACTTCGTACACCGATAACCTCATCTTT. As protein: CACDALLGDTTSYTDNLIF.

This clone was detected only once. The chain carries TRDV2 and TRDJ1, with 11 bases matching TRDD3. Per germline, CDR1 GEAIGNYY and CDR2 EKD. The CDR3 spans 20 residues. V lost 0 bases and J lost 5; bases outside the gene matches: 19. The DNA of the CDR3 is TGTGCCTGTGACACCCTCATACTGGGGGATAAAGGCGGTCAAGCGGATAAACTCATCTTT. Its protein is CACDTLILGDKGGQADKLIF.

Note on this clone: TCRdb's protein for this DNA is that of a much larger clone and differs from the translation at residue 11, likely a read error; the protein shown is the DNA translation. The chain employs TRDV2 and TRDJ1; 8 bases are a match to TRDD3. The germline V gene encodes CDR1 GEAIGNYY and CDR2 EKD. V lost 3 bases to trimming and J lost 1 base; unmatched junction nucleotides: 12. The CDR3 contains 17 residues. Here the CDR3 reads CACDLLLGAEFTDKLIF. DNA of the CDR3: TGTGCCTGTGACTTGTTACTGGGGGCTGAGTTCACCGATAAACTCATCTTT.

To note about this clone: A read error likely explains this, since a far larger clone differs by one base. This sample includes further DNA sequences coding for the same CDR3. This rearrangement joins TRDV2 to TRDJ1, with 11 bases that match TRDD3. Looked up from germline, CDR1 is GEAIGNYY and CDR2 is EKD. This CDR3 has 19 residues. The V segment lost 3 bases and the J segment 0 bases; nucleotides outside the gene matches: 14. CDR3: CACDPVLGDTFRYTDKLIF. The CDR3 nucleotides are TGTGCCTGTGACCCAGTGCTGGGGGATACTTTCCGGTACACCGATAAACTCATCTTT.

As for this clone: A much larger clone differs by one base, so this may be a read error. V is TRDV2 and J is TRDJ1, with a possible D match to TRDD3 (5 bases). The length of the CDR3 is 16 residues. CDR1 is GEAIGNYY and CDR2 is EKD in the germline V gene. The germline V and J ends were trimmed by 2 bases and 0 bases, with 15 bases remaining between them. CDR3 nucleotide sequence: TGTGCCTGTGACATGATGGAGATACTAAACACCGATAAACTCATCTTT. It specifies CACDMMEILNTDKLIF.

Concerning this clone itself: One end of the junction fails to match germline, which may point to a read error. The sample holds other DNA sequences that translate to the same CDR3. The chain combines TRDV2 with TRDJ1, with 8 bases fitting TRDD3. Germline-derived CDR1 and CDR2 are GEAIGNYY and EKD. CDR3 length equals 19 residues. CDR3 in amino acids: CACDTVGDTGTRDTDKLIF. The CDR3 DNA reads as TGTGCCTGTGACACCGTAGGGGATACCGGGACCCGTGACACCGATAAACTCATTTTT.

In regard to this clone: A much larger clone sits a single nucleotide away, making a read error possible. This specimen includes other DNA sequences encoding the same CDR3. V gene TRDV2 combines with J gene TRDJ1, with 9 nucleotides matching TRDD3. CDR1 is GEAIGNYY and CDR2 is EKD in the germline V gene. The CDR3 runs to 15 residues. V gave up 3 bases and J gave up 5 bases; unmatched junction bases: 9. CDR3 nucleotides: TGTGCCTGTGACGTCTTACTGGGGGAAACTGATAAACTCATCTTT. Translated: CACDVLLGETDKLIF.

The chain combines TRDV2 with TRDJ1, with D tentatively TRDD3 (6 bases). Trimming pared 0 bases from V and 2 bases from J, leaving 27 bases between. Germline V lookup: CDR1 GEAIGNYY, CDR2 EKD. The CDR3 loop spans 20 amino acids. CDR3 in amino acids: CACDTVGVPLEPGDTDKLIF. As DNA, the CDR3 is TGTGCCTGTGACACCGTCGGGGTTCCCTTAGAGCCTGGGGATACCGATAAACTCATCTTT.